This is a list of T cell receptor beta chains from one sample in a study of neoadjuvant anti-PD-1 for oral cavity cancer. The protocol was immunoSEQ multiplex PCR, while the TCRdb copy is restricted to in-frame clones and leaves out a portion. The sample holds approximately 15,000 clones; approximately 40% are singletons and the top ten take around 43%. The material was tumor tissue, obtained after nivolumab (anti-PD-1) treatment. The receptors originated from a person aged 35-79 years with oral cavity squamous cell carcinoma. Both conserved end residues are part of each CDR3. A D gene is named only where the DNA matches it firmly. Size is stated for part of the rows, as once, few or many counts, or as a class when the clone is expanded.

>.|TRBJ2-2|.|TRBV4-3
CASSQDHGIGTGELFF
TGCGCCAGCAGCCAAGATCACGGCATCGGCACCGGGGAGCTGTTTTTT
>.|TRBJ2-3|.|TRBV9
CASSVAGASIRIGTQYF
TGTGCCAGCAGCGTAGCTGGGGCCAGTATAAGGATCGGTACGCAGTATTTT
>TRBD1|TRBJ2-3|.|TRBV5-4
CASRVGTGGDTQYF
TGTGCCAGCAGGGTGGGGACAGGGGGAGATACGCAGTATTTT
>.|TRBJ1-1|few|TRBV19
CASSIGRNTEAFF
TGTGCCAGTAGTATTGGCAGGAACACTGAAGCTTTCTTT
>TRBD1|TRBJ1-2|.|TRBV7-9
CASSSTGADYGYTF
TGTGCCAGCAGCTCGACAGGGGCGGACTATGGCTACACCTTC
>.|TRBJ1-2|.|TRBV4-1
CASSQSRGDSPGYTF
TGCGCCAGCAGCCAATCCAGGGGTGATAGTCCTGGCTACACCTTC
>TRBD1|TRBJ1-1|.|TRBV6-1
CASSSQGARTEAFF
TGTGCCAGCAGTTCCCAGGGGGCAAGGACTGAAGCTTTCTTT
>TRBD2|TRBJ2-3|.|TRBV7-2
CASSLRLAASTDTQYF
TGTGCCAGCAGCCTCCGACTAGCGGCTAGCACAGATACGCAGTATTTT
>TRBD2|TRBJ2-7|.|TRBV7-9
CASSLAGGSSYEQYF
TGTGCCAGCAGCTTAGCGGGGGGGAGCTCCTACGAGCAGTACTTC
>.|TRBJ1-5|.|TRBV6-1
CASGSDGTKNKPQHF
TGTGCCAGCGGATCAGACGGGACGAAAAATAAGCCCCAGCATTTT
>.|TRBJ1-4|.|TRBV10-3
CASSYSSLGKLFF
TGTGCCAGCAGTTACTCCAGTCTCGGAAAACTGTTTTTT
>.|TRBJ2-7|.|TRBV29-1
CSVDAHRGQGAYEQYF
TGCAGCGTTGACGCCCACCGGGGGCAGGGTGCCTACGAGCAGTACTTC
>TRBD1|TRBJ1-5|few|TRBV28
CASSPRGGIGNQPQHF
TGTGCCAGCAGCCCCAGGGGGGGGATAGGCAATCAGCCCCAGCATTTT
>.|TRBJ2-7|many|TRBV2
CASSAAQGWSEQYF
TGTGCCAGCAGTGCGGCGCAGGGATGGAGCGAGCAGTACTTC